This TCR beta chain was sequenced in a study of preoperative IRX-2 immunotherapy in early breast cancer. V was shortened by 2 bases and J by 10 bases, with 20 bases between the two germline ends. CDR1 is MNHGY, CDR2 SAAAGT, per germline. The CDR3 has 15 residues. Treatment indicated: preoperative locoregional IRX-2 cytokine immunotherapy. This phase Ib study tested locoregional IRX-2 cytokine immunotherapy given before surgery. Produced via immunoSEQ multiplex PCR; TCRdb's table is partial and in-frame only. This sample has more than 30,000 clones, with roughly 91% found just once. This clonotype originated in a human donor with breast cancer. The input for sequencing was tumor tissue, taken after IRX-2 immunotherapy. The chain carries TRBV6-8 and TRBJ2-5; maybe TRBD2 (6 bases). The CDR3 sequence is CASSYAVRGTQIQYF. CDR3 in DNA: TGTGCCAGCAGTTACGCGGTCCGCGGGACCCAGATCCAGTACTTC.